This T cell receptor (beta chain) originates from a study of post-analysis software for immune sequencing data. About the study: The cohort encompassed relapsing-remitting, secondary progressive and progressive-relapsing multiple sclerosis disease courses. Findings and caveats of the study: Among roughly five TRBV segments more frequent in patients than controls were TRBV5-6, TRBV5-1 and TRBV20-1. Normalized Chao1 diversity was significantly reduced in patients versus controls. Under the F measure, samples that were prepared in one batch clustered strongly together.

Germline V gene sequence: CDR1 DFQATT, CDR2 SNEGSKA (reference sequence). The V end was cut by 5 bases, the J end by 0 bases, with 8 bases between. The CDR3 is 14 amino acids. Turning to this clonotype: What it recognizes is unknown.

Prepared libraries of TCR beta cDNA carried unique molecular identifiers. Input of about 0.95 to 10 million T cells yielded 500,000 to 650,000 cDNA molecules. Via MiXCR, TCRdb re-called the PCR reads, giving one row per CDR3 protein. The table includes about 810,000 distinct CDR3 sequences, 53% detected once. The sequencing sample was made of blood. The TCR was taken from a girl aged 5-17 years with multiple sclerosis. This chain connects TRBV20-1 to TRBJ1-6; TRBD1 is a possible D gene (5 bases). CDR3: CSAGTSSYNSPLHF. The CDR3, as DNA: TGCAGTGCTGGGACTAGCTCCTATAATTCACCCCTCCACTTT.